Listed below are T cell receptor beta chains from one sample, sequenced in a study of blood T cell repertoires in COVID-19. TCRdb's table, derived via immunoSEQ multiplex PCR, lists solely in-frame clones and lacks some. The table has about 410,000 clones, approximately 91% seen once; the top ten hold approximately 1.5%. Material: peripheral blood. These receptors came from a woman aged 40 to 50 with COVID-19, enrolled during active disease. Both conserved end residues are part of each CDR3. D genes are given only for firm matches. Size values are once, few and many counts, or a class for expanded clones, and some rows have none.

size	D	J	V	CDR3	DNA
-	TRBD1	TRBJ2-5	TRBV3-1/TRBV3-2	CASSSNRGETQYF	TGTGCCAGCAGCTCAAACAGGGGAGAGACCCAGTACTTC
-	-	TRBJ2-3	TRBV7-2	CASSFWRGRGTDTQYF	TGTGCCAGCAGCTTTTGGAGGGGTAGGGGCACAGATACGCAGTATTTT
-	TRBD2	TRBJ2-1	TRBV5-1	CASSQLAGLRSEQFF	TGCGCCAGCAGCCAACTAGCGGGCCTCCGCAGTGAGCAGTTCTTC
-	TRBD1	TRBJ1-1	TRBV28	CASSLTGRNTEAFF	TGTGCCAGCAGTTTGACAGGGAGGAACACTGAAGCTTTCTTT
once	TRBD1	TRBJ2-1	TRBV28	CASTTGQGQFF	TGTGCCAGCACCACGGGACAGGGACAGTTCTTC
-	-	TRBJ2-1	TRBV10-2	CASSSRGNEQFF	TGCGCCAGCAGTTCCCGAGGTAATGAGCAGTTCTTC
once	-	TRBJ2-7	TRBV14	CASSKGGGFSYEQYF	TGTGCCAGCAGCAAAGGAGGGGGATTCTCCTACGAGCAGTACTTC
-	-	TRBJ2-2	TRBV3-1/TRBV3-2	CASSPVGADHTGELFF	TGTGCCAGCAGCCCCGTAGGGGCAGATCATACCGGGGAGCTGTTTTTT
-	-	TRBJ2-3	TRBV5-1	CASSVQGADTQYF	TGCGCCAGCAGCGTACAAGGGGCAGATACGCAGTATTTT
-	-	TRBJ2-5	TRBV27	CASSLGGLEETQYF	TGTGCCAGCAGTTTAGGCGGGCTGGAAGAGACCCAGTACTTC
few	-	TRBJ1-4	TRBV20-1	CSASGPGEKLFF	TGCAGTGCTAGTGGGCCCGGGGAAAAACTGTTTTTT
once	TRBD1	TRBJ2-1	TRBV28	CASAPDREGHEQFF	TGTGCCAGCGCACCGGACAGGGAAGGCCATGAGCAGTTCTTC
-	TRBD1	TRBJ1-1	TRBV6-6	CASRLIPGQANTEAFF	TGTGCCAGCAGACTCATTCCGGGACAGGCGAACACTGAAGCTTTCTTT
-	-	TRBJ2-7	TRBV7-6	CASTPLSGVPYYEQYF	TGTGCCAGCACCCCTCTATCGGGGGTTCCCTACTACGAGCAGTACTTC
-	-	TRBJ1-1	TRBV12-3/TRBV12-4	CASSLRGTEAFF	TGTGCCAGCAGTCTCAGGGGCACTGAAGCTTTCTTT
-	TRBD1	TRBJ1-2	TRBV7-2	CASSLARDRGNGYTF	TGTGCCAGCAGCTTAGCGAGGGACAGGGGAAATGGCTACACCTTC
-	TRBD1	TRBJ2-2	TRBV27	CASRTGQGLVGELFF	TGTGCCAGCAGGACGGGACAGGGGTTAGTCGGGGAGCTGTTTTTT
-	-	TRBJ2-7	TRBV28	CATQTGSYEQYF	TGTGCCACCCAGACAGGATCCTACGAGCAGTACTTC
-	-	TRBJ1-1	TRBV28	CASLYTTEAFF	TGTGCCAGCTTGTACACCACTGAAGCTTTCTTT
-	-	TRBJ2-1	TRBV7-9	CASSRRTRVNEQFF	TGTGCCAGCAGCCGTAGGACACGAGTGAATGAGCAGTTCTTC
-	-	TRBJ1-3	TRBV5-1	CASSLAGGGNTIYF	TGCGCCAGCAGCTTGGCCGGCGGGGGAAACACCATATATTTT
-	-	TRBJ2-7	TRBV28	CASKRTAYYEQYF	TGTGCCAGCAAGCGGACAGCCTACTACGAGCAGTACTTC
once	TRBD2	TRBJ2-7	TRBV2	CASSPSGGASYEQYF	TGTGCCAGCAGTCCTAGCGGGGGGGCCTCCTACGAGCAGTACTTC
-	-	TRBJ1-2	TRBV5-6	CASSLDRGRGYTF	TGTGCCAGCAGCTTGGACCGCGGTCGGGGCTACACCTTC
once	TRBD2	TRBJ2-1	TRBV24-1	CATSDSGTSGSSYNEQFF	TGTGCCACCAGTGATTCCGGGACTAGCGGGAGTTCCTACAATGAGCAGTTCTTC
-	-	TRBJ1-6	TRBV7-9	CASSLVSGYNSPLHF	TGTGCCAGCAGCTTAGTTTCCGGCTATAATTCACCCCTCCACTTT
-	TRBD2	TRBJ2-5	TRBV28	CASSLGLAGGNQETQYF	TGTGCCAGCAGTTTGGGACTAGCGGGAGGGAACCAAGAGACCCAGTACTTC
once	TRBD1	TRBJ1-2	TRBV15	CATSREKGAGYGYTF	TGTGCCACCAGCAGAGAGAAGGGGGCAGGATATGGCTACACCTTC
-	TRBD2	TRBJ2-7	TRBV7-2	CASSLLAGLFYEQYF	TGTGCCAGCAGCTTGTTAGCGGGACTCTTCTACGAGCAGTACTTC
-	TRBD1	TRBJ2-2	TRBV19	CASLGGTNTGELFF	TGTGCCAGTCTAGGGGGCACAAACACCGGGGAGCTGTTTTTT
-	-	TRBJ2-3	TRBV9	CASSVAGISTDTQYF	TGTGCCAGCAGCGTAGCAGGGATAAGCACAGATACGCAGTATTTT
-	TRBD1	TRBJ2-7	TRBV27	CASRTGQGFSEQYF	TGTGCCAGCAGAACCGGACAGGGTTTTAGCGAGCAGTACTTC
-	TRBD1	TRBJ2-2	TRBV18	CASSPGQGVPGELFF	TGTGCCAGCTCACCTGGACAGGGGGTGCCCGGGGAGCTGTTTTTT
-	TRBD1	TRBJ1-6	TRBV6-2/TRBV6-3	CASSSRGFRYNSPLHF	TGTGCCAGCAGTTCCAGGGGGTTTCGCTATAATTCACCCCTCCACTTT
-	-	TRBJ1-4	TRBV20-1	CSAARGEKLFF	TGCAGTGCCGCCCGAGGGGAAAAACTGTTTTTT
-	-	TRBJ1-2	TRBV6-6	CASSYFGQGYGYTF	TGTGCCAGCAGTTACTTCGGGCAGGGCTATGGCTACACCTTC
-	TRBD1	TRBJ1-2	TRBV28	CASSLGQGYGYTF	TGTGCCAGCAGTCTCGGACAGGGGTATGGCTACACCTTC